The 16 T cell receptor beta chains given below trace back to one sample, sequenced in a study of blood T cell repertoires in COVID-19 (dated by TCRdb to 2020 to 2021). To prepare the library, the immunoSEQ multiplex PCR assay was applied. TCRdb stores this immuneACCESS table with in-frame sequences only. Part of the clones is absent; in the studies checked, under half of the shortfall reflects unresolved V genes, and no reason is known for the rest. Counted in this sample were under 250,000 clones; roughly 86% of them appeared once. The ten largest account for approximately 6% of the sample. Input material: peripheral blood. These receptors came from a woman of 80 years or more with COVID-19, enrolled during active disease.

V gene TRBV2 combines with J gene TRBJ2-3, with 7 bases that match TRBD2. This CDR3 is 12 amino acids long. V lost 6 bases and J lost 10; bases outside the gene matches: 7. CDR1 and CDR2 from the germline V gene are SNHLY and FYNNEI. This CDR3 is CASSLGGGAQYF. CDR3 DNA: TGTGCCAGCAGCCTAGGCGGGGGTGCGCAGTATTTT.

The gene calls are TRBV4-3 and TRBJ1-1, with D perhaps TRBD1 (6 bases). Trimming cost V 0 bases and J 11 bases, with 25 bases left between them. This CDR3 has 17 amino acids. CDR1 is LGHNA, CDR2 YSLEER, per germline. CDR3: CASSQDLRGDPGVGAFF. CDR3 nucleotide sequence: TGCGCCAGCAGCCAAGATCTCCGCGGCGACCCAGGGGTAGGGGCTTTCTTT.

The rearrangement links TRBV4-1 to TRBJ1-2; no firm D call. Germline V gene lookup returns CDR1 MGHRA and CDR2 YSYEKL. With 2 bases removed from V and 4 bases from J, the gap between germline ends came to 14 bases. This CDR3 comprises 15 residues. The CDR3 is CASSQTGAEGYGYTF. DNA for the CDR3: TGCGCCAGCAGCCAAACGGGCGCTGAGGGCTATGGCTACACCTTC.

The chain employs TRBV18 and TRBJ1-1, with D hard to call. Germline V lookup: CDR1 KGHSH, CDR2 LQKENI. The CDR3 totals 13 residues. The ends were cut back, 3 bases at V and 1 base at J, with 6 bases in the middle. The CDR3 sequence is CASSPRSNTEAFF. The CDR3 bases are TGTGCCAGCTCACCGAGATCGAACACTGAAGCTTTCTTT.

This chain uses TRBV28 with TRBJ2-7; D is perhaps TRBD1 (6 bases). The germline V gene encodes CDR1 MDHEN and CDR2 SYDVKM. V was clipped by 7 bases and J by 6 bases, with 16 bases between them. This CDR3 has 13 amino acids. The CDR3 loop is CASTVRTGPEQYF. The CDR3 DNA sequence: TGTGCCAGCACCGTGAGAACAGGGCCCGAGCAGTACTTC. The full variable domain, rest sourced from reference TRBV28 and TRBJ2-7, is DVKVTQSSRYLVKRTGEKVFLECVQDMDHENMFWYRQDPGLGLRLIYFSYDVKMKEKGDIPEGYSVSREKKERFSLILESASTNQTSMYLCASTVRTGPEQYFGPGTRLTVT.

The V call is TRBV7-8, the J call TRBJ1-6, with D possibly TRBD1 on 5 matching bases. Germline loops: CDR1 SGHVS, CDR2 FQNEAQ. This CDR3 has 13 amino acids. V lost 5 bases and J lost 14, with 16 bases in between. This CDR3 is CASSAPGGRALHF. DNA for the CDR3: TGTGCCAGCAGCGCCCCGGGGGGGAGGGCCCTCCACTTT.

The rearrangement links TRBV4-2 to TRBJ2-6; a possible D gene is TRBD2 (5 bases). Trimming stripped 0 bases from V and 1 base from J, with 16 bases between. Germline V gene sequence: CDR1 LGHNA, CDR2 YNFKEQ. The CDR3 totals 19 residues. The CDR3: CASSQDREGGSSGANVLTF. CDR3 bases: TGTGCCAGCAGCCAAGATAGAGAGGGTGGGTCTTCTGGGGCCAACGTCCTGACTTTC.

The V gene is TRBV24-1, the J gene TRBJ2-1, with a weak D call TRBD2 (5 bases). Germline CDR1 reads KGHDR; CDR2 reads SFDVKD. The germline V and J ends were trimmed by 6 bases and 7 bases, with 9 bases remaining between them. The CDR3 is made up of 12 amino acids. The CDR3 DNA reads as TGTGCCACCAGTAATCGCGGGAATGAGCAGTTCTTC. It translates to CATSNRGNEQFF.

J is TRBJ1-5 and V is TRBV2; 7 bases are shared with TRBD1. J lost 6 bases, V lost 4 bases, and 6 bases had no gene match. The CDR3 is 14 residues long. Per the germline V gene, CDR1 is SNHLY and CDR2 is FYNNEI. CDR3 sequence reads: CASSGQGRGQPQHF. In nucleotides, the CDR3 is TGTGCCAGCAGTGGACAGGGACGAGGTCAGCCCCAGCATTTT.

The chain joins TRBV6-2 or TRBV6-3 to TRBJ2-7, with D perhaps matching TRBD2 (6 bases). Germline assignment: CDR1 MNHEY and CDR2 SVGEGT. The CDR3 runs 17 residues. The V end was cut by 2 bases, the J end by 2 bases, with 19 bases between. CDR3 sequence reads: CASSYRKDYKRAYEQYF. DNA of the CDR3: TGTGCCAGCAGTTACAGGAAGGACTACAAGCGGGCCTACGAGCAGTACTTC.

The genes are TRBV5-5 and TRBJ2-6; D ambiguous. CDR1 and CDR2 from the germline V gene are SGHKS and YYEKEE (reference sequence). V was cut by 0 bases and J by 0 bases, with 10 bases left in between. This CDR3 has 17 residues. The DNA for the CDR3 is TGTGCCAGCAGCTTGGAATATTTTCTCTCTGGGGCCAACGTCCTGACTTTC. Its protein is CASSLEYFLSGANVLTF.

V gene TRBV27 combines with J gene TRBJ1-5; TRBD1 matches 9 bases. The V gene end was trimmed by 5 bases and the J gene end by 3 bases; junction bases not matched to a gene: 8. The CDR3 loop spans 16 amino acids. The germline V gene has CDR1 MNHEY and CDR2 SMNVEV (reference sequence). CDR3 region: CASSASGQGFNQPQHF. Written as DNA, the CDR3 is TGTGCCAGCAGTGCCTCGGGACAGGGATTCAATCAGCCCCAGCATTTT.

Concerning this clone: A junction end diverges from the germline sequence, so it may reflect a read error. Other nucleotide sequences in the sample specify the same CDR3. This chain joins TRBV10-3 and TRBJ2-5; D is perhaps TRBD2 (5 bases). From germline, CDR1 is ENHRY and CDR2 SYGVKD. CDR3 length: 13 residues. Here the CDR3 reads CAISGRAEETQYF. CDR3 bases: TGTGCCATCAGTGGGCGGGCAGAAGAGACTCAGTACTTC.

As concerns this clone: Mismatch with germline at one junction end may stem from a read error. The V and J genes are TRBV5-5 and TRBJ1-6; the match to TRBD1 covers 8 bases. Germline CDR1 SGHKS, CDR2 YYEKEE (reference sequence). The CDR3 runs 14 residues. The DNA of the CDR3 is TGTGCCAGCACCTTGACAGGGGTAGGTTCACCCCTCCACTTT. It codes for CASTLTGVGSPLHF. Using reference TRBV5-5 and TRBJ1-6 for the parts outside the CDR3, the full variable domain is DAGVTQSPTHLIKTRGQQVTLRCSPISGHKSVSWYQQVLGQGPQFIFQYYEKEERGRGNFPDRFSARQFPNYSSELNVNALLLGDSALYLCASTLTGVGSPLHFGNGTRLTVT.

This rearrangement joins TRBV10-3 to TRBJ1-2, with TRBD1 identical over 7 bases. The CDR3 totals 12 residues. From germline, CDR1 is ENHRY and CDR2 SYGVKD. Trimming cost V 7 bases and J 5 bases; bases outside gene matches: 4. CDR3: CAITEQGYGYTF. CDR3 DNA sequence: TGTGCCATCACCGAACAGGGGTATGGCTACACCTTC.

V is TRBV14 and J is TRBJ1-2; the match to TRBD1 covers 9 bases. Per germline, CDR1 SGHDN and CDR2 FVKESK. J lost 8 bases, V lost 3 bases, and 10 bases had no gene match. The CDR3 loop spans 15 amino acids. The CDR3 DNA sequence: TGTGCCAGCAGCCAGGAACAACAGGGGGCTAAGGGCTACACCTTC. Its translation: CASSQEQQGAKGYTF.